These 32 T cell receptor beta chains were sequenced from one sample in a study of blood T cell repertoires in COVID-19. Only in-frame clones appear in the TCRdb table, and some are missing; sequencing was by immunoSEQ multiplex PCR. The sample records a few hundred thousand clones, roughly 90% being singletons. Material: PBMCs or T cells enriched from blood (not recorded which). The origin of the receptors is a woman in her twenties or thirties who had recovered from COVID-19.

The chain recombines TRBV3-1 (or the pseudogene TRBV3-2) with TRBJ2-1; no firm D call. Germline CDR1 and CDR2: LGHDT and YNNKEL (reference sequence). This CDR3 contains 14 residues. V lost 1 base and J lost 9, with 13 bases in between. CDR3: CASSQVSASTEQFF. CDR3 bases: TGTGCCAGCAGCCAAGTGTCCGCAAGCACTGAGCAGTTCTTC.

The gene calls are TRBV9 and TRBJ1-1; a possible D gene is TRBD1 (6 bases). This CDR3 has 16 residues. Germline CDR1 reads SGDLS; CDR2 reads YYNGEE. Trimming removed 4 bases at V and 1 base at J, with 17 bases between. CDR3 in amino acids: CASSKGEGVENTEAFF. The CDR3, as DNA: TGTGCCAGCAGCAAGGGCGAGGGGGTCGAGAACACTGAAGCTTTCTTT.

The chain uses TRBV28 and TRBJ2-7, with TRBD2 identical over 10 bases. This CDR3 comprises 15 residues. CDR1 is MDHEN, CDR2 SYDVKM, per germline. J gave up 3 bases and V 6 bases, and 8 bases lay outside the gene matches. CDR3 in amino acids: CASSPSGGGGYEQYF. DNA for the CDR3: TGTGCCAGCAGCCCTAGCGGGGGAGGGGGCTACGAGCAGTACTTC.

The chain joins TRBV21-1 to TRBJ2-7; TRBD1, the table's D call, lacks a check against the DNA. TRBV21-1 is termed a pseudogene. CDR3 length: 18 residues. The DNA of the CDR3 is TGTGCCAGCAGCAATTGGCGAAAAAGACAGGGGTTTCCCTACGAGCAGTACTTC. Its translation: CASSNWRKRQGFPYEQYF.

CDR3: CASSEYLAGASTDTQYF. The CDR3, as DNA: TGTGCCAGCAGTGAATATCTAGCGGGGGCTAGCACAGATACGCAGTATTTT. The V call is TRBV2, the J call TRBJ2-3, with TRBD2 identical over 10 bases. Germline assignment: CDR1 SNHLY and CDR2 FYNNEI. CDR3 size: 17 residues. Germline trimming cut 2 bases from V and 0 bases from J; bases unmatched to any gene: 5. Supplemented by reference TRBV2 and TRBJ2-3, the full variable domain reads EPEVTQTPSHQVTQMGQEVILRCVPISNHLYFYWYRQILGQKVEFLVSFYNNEISEKSEIFDDQFSVERPDGSNFTLKIRSTKLEDSAMYFCASSEYLAGASTDTQYFGPGTRLTVL.

The CDR3 reads CSGRTGRSYNSPLHF. As DNA, the CDR3 is TGCAGCGGGAGGACAGGCCGCTCCTATAATTCACCCCTCCACTTT. V and J are TRBV29-1 and TRBJ1-6; 7 bases are shared with TRBD1. CDR1 SQVTM and CDR2 ANQGSEA come from the germline V gene. After removal of 7 bases from V and 0 bases from J, the junction contained 6 bases not matched to a gene. The CDR3 is 15 amino acids.

The V gene is TRBV30, the J gene TRBJ1-2; weak D call: TRBD1 (5 bases). Germline values: CDR1 GTSNPN, CDR2 SVGIG (reference sequence). V was pared by 2 bases and J by 4 bases, with 14 bases between. The CDR3 totals 14 residues. For the CDR3, the DNA is TGTGCCTGGAGTCTCAAAGGGGCAGGCTATGGCTACACCTTC. The encoded protein is CAWSLKGAGYGYTF. The whole variable domain, remainder taken from reference TRBV30 and TRBJ1-2, is SQTIHQWPATLVQPVGSPLSLECTVEGTSNPNLYWYRQAAGRGLQLLFYSVGIGQISSEVPQNLSASRPQDRQFILSSKKLLLSDSGFYLCAWSLKGAGYGYTFGSGTRLTVV.

The chain uses TRBV7-9 and TRBJ2-2, with D maybe TRBD2 (5 bases). The germline CDR1 and CDR2 sequences are SEHNR and FQNEAQ (reference sequence). The CDR3 consists of 15 residues. Trimming cost V 6 bases and J 1 base, with 12 bases left between them. Here the CDR3 DNA reads TGTGCCAGCAGGCGTAGCGCTGGGAACACCGGGGAGCTGTTTTTT. Encoded protein: CASRRSAGNTGELFF.

The chain uses TRBV18 and TRBJ2-2; 7 nucleotides line up with TRBD1. Trimming removed 3 bases from V and 4 bases from J; junction bases left unmatched: 8. CDR1 and CDR2 (germline): KGHSH, LQKENI. The CDR3 runs 16 residues. For the CDR3, the DNA is TGTGCCAGCTCACCTCGAACAGGGGCGGTCACCGGGGAGCTGTTTTTT. Residues: CASSPRTGAVTGELFF. The entire variable domain, with the rest obtained from reference TRBV18 and TRBJ2-2, is as follows: NAGVMQNPRHLVRRRGQEARLRCSPMKGHSHVYWYRQLPEEGLKFMVYLQKENIIDESGMPKERFSAEFPKEGPSILRIQQVVRGDSAAYFCASSPRTGAVTGELFFGEGSRLTVL.

This rearrangement joins TRBV11-2 to TRBJ2-1; 8 positions agree with TRBD2. Trimming at V came to 2 bases and at J to 4 bases, leaving 7 bases not matched to a gene. Germline CDR1 SGHAT, CDR2 FQNNGV. This CDR3 contains 16 residues. CDR3 bases: TGTGCCAGCAGCTTAACCCCGGGACTAGGTTACAATGAGCAGTTCTTC. It encodes CASSLTPGLGYNEQFF.

The CDR3 DNA reads as TGTGCCACGGAGAGAGGCTCTGGAAACACCATATATTTT. Amino acid sequence: CATERGSGNTIYF. This rearrangement joins TRBV19 to TRBJ1-3, with no clear D. V gave up 10 bases and J gave up 0 bases, with 10 bases separating them. Per the germline V gene, CDR1 is LNHDA and CDR2 is SQIVND (reference sequence). This CDR3 comprises 13 residues.

The gene calls are TRBV7-9 and TRBJ2-1, with TRBD2 matching over 12 bases. This CDR3 is built from 15 residues. Germline V CDR1 and CDR2: SEHNR, FQNEAQ (reference sequence). Losses at the gene ends were 7 bases for V and 1 base for J; bases not matched to a gene: 2. In nucleotides, the CDR3 is TGTGCCAGCAAGCTAGCGGGGGGGTCCTACAATGAGCAGTTCTTC. Translation: CASKLAGGSYNEQFF.

The chain carries TRBV4-1 and TRBJ2-5; D may be TRBD2 (6 bases). V was cut by 0 bases and J by 5 bases, with 16 bases left in between. From germline, CDR1 is MGHRA and CDR2 YSYEKL. The CDR3 has 16 residues. CDR3 sequence (DNA): TGCGCCAGCAGCCAAGATTCCGGCCAGGGAGGTGAGACCCAGTACTTC. Translation gives CASSQDSGQGGETQYF.

This clone was picked up one time. The chain links TRBV6-2 or TRBV6-3 to TRBJ1-5; D may be TRBD1 (5 bases). This CDR3 comprises 15 residues. Between the trimmed V and J ends, which lost 5 bases and 1 base, there was a span of 12 bases. Germline CDR1 reads MNHEY; CDR2 reads SVGEGT. The CDR3 region has the DNA TGTGCCAGCAGTAAAGACAGTCTAAGCAATCAGCCCCAGCATTTT. This gives the protein CASSKDSLSNQPQHF.

In this sample, this clone turned up once. J is TRBJ1-5 and V is TRBV3-1 (or the pseudogene TRBV3-2); maybe TRBD1 (5 bases). V gave up 4 bases and J gave up 0 bases, with 10 bases separating them. Germline V lookup: CDR1 LGHDT, CDR2 YNNKEL (reference sequence). The CDR3 extends over 15 amino acids. The CDR3 spells CASSLGHISNQPQHF. CDR3 sequence (DNA): TGTGCCAGCAGCCTCGGACATATTAGCAATCAGCCCCAGCATTTT.

The count of this clone is one. The chain links TRBV29-1 to TRBJ1-2, with unresolved D. The CDR3 loop spans 12 amino acids. V was cut by 5 bases and J by 8 bases, with 15 bases left in between. Germline V lookup: CDR1 SQVTM, CDR2 ANQGSEA. Here the CDR3 reads CSVSTGVRGYTF. CDR3 DNA: TGCAGCGTTAGTACCGGGGTCCGCGGCTACACCTTC. The entire variable domain, with the rest obtained from reference TRBV29-1 and TRBJ1-2, is as follows: SAVISQKPSRDICQRGTSLTIQCQVDSQVTMMFWYRQQPGQSLTLIATANQGSEATYESGFVIDKFPISRPNLTFSTLTVSNMSPEDSSIYLCSVSTGVRGYTFGSGTRLTVV.

This clone was observed once. The chain combines TRBV5-6 with TRBJ1-2; tentatively, D is TRBD1 (5 bases). CDR3 length: 15 residues. The V and J ends lost 3 bases and 2 bases respectively, with 14 bases between them. Germline CDR1 is SGHDT and CDR2 is YYEEEE. This chain's CDR3 is CASSWRGRVNYGYTF. The CDR3 DNA reads TGTGCCAGCAGCTGGAGGGGTCGAGTCAACTATGGCTACACCTTC.

This sequence joins TRBV6-5 and TRBJ2-2, with D unresolved. Germline values: CDR1 MNHEY, CDR2 SVGAGI. CDR3 length: 15 residues. V lost 4 bases to trimming and J lost 0 bases, with 9 bases between them. The CDR3 region is CASSWAGSNTGELFF. CDR3 nucleotides: TGTGCCAGCAGTTGGGCAGGCTCGAACACCGGGGAGCTGTTTTTT.

The rearrangement uses TRBV7-9 and TRBJ2-1, with no clear D. Germline V CDR1 and CDR2: SEHNR, FQNEAQ (reference sequence). The CDR3 spans 14 residues. V lost 1 base and J 5 bases, leaving 9 bases between the germline ends. The CDR3 reads CASSLGGRNNEQFF. In DNA, the CDR3 is TGTGCCAGCAGCTTAGGAGGTCGGAACAATGAGCAGTTCTTC.

This chain connects TRBV9 to TRBJ1-3, with 7 nucleotides matching TRBD1. CDR3 length: 15 residues. CDR1 is SGDLS, CDR2 YYNGEE, per germline. V was clipped by 4 bases and J by 2 bases; unmatched bases: 6. CDR3 amino acids: CASSTTGTAGNTIYF. The CDR3 nucleotides are TGTGCCAGCAGCACGACAGGGACGGCTGGAAACACCATATATTTT. The full variable domain, completed using reference TRBV9 and TRBJ1-3, is DSGVTQTPKHLITATGQRVTLRCSPRSGDLSVYWYQQSLDQGLQFLIQYYNGEERAKGNILERFSAQQFPDLHSELNLSSLELGDSALYFCASSTTGTAGNTIYFGEGSWLTVV.

V usage is TRBV28 and J usage is TRBJ2-7, with TRBD2 identical over 7 bases. Germline V lookup: CDR1 MDHEN, CDR2 SYDVKM. This CDR3 has 12 amino acids. J was trimmed by 6 bases and V by 5 bases; bases with no gene match: 4. The DNA for the CDR3 is TGTGCCAGCAGTGGGGGGGATAGCGAGCAGTACTTC. Protein: CASSGGDSEQYF.

This sequence joins TRBV15 and TRBJ2-1; 8 bases line up with TRBD2. CDR3 size: 16 residues. The V gene end was trimmed by 5 bases and the J gene end by 0 bases; junction bases not matched to a gene: 6. Germline CDR1 is LNHNV and CDR2 is YYDKDF (reference sequence). Here the CDR3 DNA reads TGTGCCACCAGCGCTCTTAGCGGGGACTCCTACAATGAGCAGTTCTTC. It is translated as CATSALSGDSYNEQFF. Using reference TRBV15 and TRBJ2-1 for the parts outside the CDR3, the full variable domain is DAMVIQNPRYQVTQFGKPVTLSCSQTLNHNVMYWYQQKSSQAPKLLFHYYDKDFNNEADTPDNFQSRRPNTSFCFLDIRSPGLGDTAMYLCATSALSGDSYNEQFFGPGTRLTVL.

This clone was picked up one time. The chain uses TRBV7-8 and TRBJ2-7, with D tentatively TRBD2 (5 bases). The CDR3 spans 17 residues. Trimming took 5 bases from V and 4 from J, leaving 24 bases between them. Germline V gene sequence: CDR1 SGHVS, CDR2 FQNEAQ. The CDR3 coding sequence is TGTGCCAGCAGCCGTCAAATAGGACGGGAACCGAGATACGAGCAGTACTTC. Translating gives CASSRQIGREPRYEQYF.

This clone is a singleton in its sample. The rearrangement uses TRBV28 and TRBJ1-5; D perhaps matches TRBD1 (5 bases). Trimming stripped 5 bases from V and 3 bases from J, with 17 bases between. Germline-derived CDR1 and CDR2 are MDHEN and SYDVKM. This CDR3 contains 16 residues. CDR3 protein: CASSTYLTDNNQPQHF. CDR3 in DNA: TGTGCCAGCAGTACCTATTTGACAGACAACAATCAGCCCCAGCATTTT.

The CDR3 here is CASRAGGTKKYAAGYTF. CDR3 bases: TGTGCCAGCAGGGCAGGGGGCACTAAGAAATATGCAGCTGGCTACACCTTC. This rearrangement joins TRBV27 to TRBJ1-2; 8 bases are a match to TRBD1. J gave up 7 bases and V 6 bases, and 19 bases lay outside the gene matches. The CDR3 sequence is 17 residues long. Germline CDR1 is MNHEY and CDR2 is SMNVEV (reference sequence).

V usage is TRBV5-1 and J usage is TRBJ1-2; 7 nucleotides match TRBD1. V was clipped by 4 bases and J by 3 bases; unmatched bases: 6. CDR1 and CDR2 (germline): SGHRS, YFSETQ. The CDR3 totals 14 residues. The CDR3 loop reads CASSPRGNDYGYTF. DNA for the CDR3: TGCGCCAGCAGCCCCAGGGGGAACGACTATGGCTACACCTTC.

The genes are TRBV13 and TRBJ2-7; D is possibly TRBD1 (6 bases). Germline V gene data show CDR1 as PRHDT and CDR2 as FYEKMQ (reference sequence). Trimming took off 5 bases at V and 2 bases at J, with 7 bases between the two ends. This CDR3 region has 12 residues. CDR3 nucleotides: TGTGCCAGCAGCGGGGACACCTACGAGCAGTACTTC. Translated, it gives CASSGDTYEQYF.

V and J are TRBV24-1 and TRBJ2-1; 9 positions match TRBD2. V lost 12 bases, J lost 3 bases, and 8 bases stayed unmatched. The length of the CDR3 is 14 residues. The germline V gene encodes CDR1 KGHDR and CDR2 SFDVKD. The CDR3 reads CASGSSGVYNEQFF. The CDR3 bases are TGTGCCTCCGGATCTAGCGGGGTCTACAATGAGCAGTTCTTC.

CDR3 region: CASSDSSNQPQHF. In DNA form, the CDR3 reads TGTGCCAGCAGCGACAGTAGCAATCAGCCCCAGCATTTT. V gene TRBV6-5 combines with J gene TRBJ1-5; the D gene is possibly TRBD1 (5 bases). The germline gives CDR1 MNHEY, CDR2 SVGAGI. The CDR3 runs to 13 residues. V was pared by 6 bases and J by 0 bases, with 6 bases between.

The rearrangement joins TRBV2 to TRBJ2-1; a weak D match, TRBD1 (6 bases). The length of the CDR3 is 15 residues. CDR1 is SNHLY and CDR2 is FYNNEI in the germline V gene. V shed 6 bases and J shed 2 bases, with 14 bases lying between them. The CDR3 sequence: CASSDTGWPYNEQFF. CDR3 in DNA: TGTGCCAGCAGCGATACAGGGTGGCCCTACAATGAGCAGTTCTTC.

The CDR3 loop reads CASSLSGGGNEKLFF. For the CDR3, the DNA is TGTGCCAGCAGTTTATCCGGTGGGGGGAATGAAAAACTGTTTTTT. The chain employs TRBV28 and TRBJ1-4; D is perhaps TRBD1 (5 bases). This CDR3 has 15 amino acids. Per the germline V gene, CDR1 is MDHEN and CDR2 is SYDVKM. With 1 base removed from V and 5 bases from J, the gap between germline ends came to 11 bases. Full variable domain (rest looked up from reference TRBV28 and TRBJ1-4): DVKVTQSSRYLVKRTGEKVFLECVQDMDHENMFWYRQDPGLGLRLIYFSYDVKMKEKGDIPEGYSVSREKKERFSLILESASTNQTSMYLCASSLSGGGNEKLFFGSGTQLSVL.

The rearrangement uses TRBV5-6 and TRBJ2-7, with D perhaps TRBD2 (6 bases). The CDR3 contains 15 residues. Trimming pared 4 bases from V and 6 bases from J, leaving 20 bases between. Germline CDR1 SGHDT, CDR2 YYEEEE. This CDR3 is CASSTGVSGLGEQYF. The CDR3 region has the DNA TGTGCCAGCAGCACGGGGGTGTCGGGTCTCGGCGAGCAGTACTTC.